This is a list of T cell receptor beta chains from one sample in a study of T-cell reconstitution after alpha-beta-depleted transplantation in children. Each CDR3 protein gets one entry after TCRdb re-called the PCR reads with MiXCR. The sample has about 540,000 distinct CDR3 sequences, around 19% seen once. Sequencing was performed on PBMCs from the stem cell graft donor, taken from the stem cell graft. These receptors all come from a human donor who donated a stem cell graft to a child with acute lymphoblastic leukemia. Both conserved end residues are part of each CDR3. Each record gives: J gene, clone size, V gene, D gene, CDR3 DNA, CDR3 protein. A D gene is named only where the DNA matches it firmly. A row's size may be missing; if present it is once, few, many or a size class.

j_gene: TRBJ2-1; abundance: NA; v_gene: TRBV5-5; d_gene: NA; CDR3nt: TGTGCCAGCAGCTTGACCGGGACTGGCTCCTACAATGAGCAGTTCTTC; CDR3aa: CASSLTGTGSYNEQFF
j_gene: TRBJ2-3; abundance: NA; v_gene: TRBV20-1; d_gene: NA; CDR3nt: TGCAGTGCCCCTTCCCGCTGGGATACGCAGTATTTT; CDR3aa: CSAPSRWDTQYF
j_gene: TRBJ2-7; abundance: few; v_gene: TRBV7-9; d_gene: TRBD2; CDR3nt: TGTGCCAGCAGCTTCCTGACTAGCGGAACCACCTACGAGCAGTACTTC; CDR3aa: CASSFLTSGTTYEQYF
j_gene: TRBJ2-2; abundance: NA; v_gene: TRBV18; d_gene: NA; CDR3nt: TGTGCCAGCTCACCATTGCCTGCTAACACCGGGGAGCTGTTTTTT; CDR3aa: CASSPLPANTGELFF
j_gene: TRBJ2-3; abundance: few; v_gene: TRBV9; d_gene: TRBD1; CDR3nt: TGTGCCAGCAGCGTAGATACAGGGGGCACAGATACGCAGTATTTT; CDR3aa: CASSVDTGGTDTQYF
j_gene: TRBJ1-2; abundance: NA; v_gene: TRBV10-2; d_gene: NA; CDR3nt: TGCGCCAGCAGTGACGGAGGGCGAGTGAGTGGCTACACCTTC; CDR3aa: CASSDGGRVSGYTF
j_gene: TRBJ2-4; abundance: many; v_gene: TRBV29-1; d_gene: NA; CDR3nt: TGCAGCGTTGAAGTAACAGCCCTAGCCAAAAACATTCAGTACTTC; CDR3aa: CSVEVTALAKNIQYF
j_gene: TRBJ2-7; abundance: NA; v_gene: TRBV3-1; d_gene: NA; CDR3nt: TGTGCCAGCAGCCAGTCAACAGGTACCTACGAGCAGTACTTC; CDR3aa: CASSQSTGTYEQYF
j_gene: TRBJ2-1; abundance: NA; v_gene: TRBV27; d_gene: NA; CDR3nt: TGTGCCAGCAGTTTAGTGGCGGGACGACGGAATGAGCAGTTCTTC; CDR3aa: CASSLVAGRRNEQFF
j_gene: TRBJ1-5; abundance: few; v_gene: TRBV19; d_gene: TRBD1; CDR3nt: TGTGCCAGTAGCCTGGGACAGTCCCCCCAGCATTTT; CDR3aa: CASSLGQSPQHF
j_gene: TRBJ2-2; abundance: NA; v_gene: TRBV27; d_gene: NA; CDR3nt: TGTGCCAGCAGTTTATATGCGGTACGGGGTCCCGGGGAGCTGTTTTTT; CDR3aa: CASSLYAVRGPGELFF
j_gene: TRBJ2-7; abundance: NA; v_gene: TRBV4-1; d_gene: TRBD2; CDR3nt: TGCGCCAGCAGCCAAGGGGGACACCGGACTAGCGCAAACTACGAGCAGTACTTC; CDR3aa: CASSQGGHRTSANYEQYF
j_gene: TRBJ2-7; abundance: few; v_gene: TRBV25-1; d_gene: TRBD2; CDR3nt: TGTGCCAGCTCCGGGACTAGCGGACACTACGAGCAGTACTTC; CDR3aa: CASSGTSGHYEQYF